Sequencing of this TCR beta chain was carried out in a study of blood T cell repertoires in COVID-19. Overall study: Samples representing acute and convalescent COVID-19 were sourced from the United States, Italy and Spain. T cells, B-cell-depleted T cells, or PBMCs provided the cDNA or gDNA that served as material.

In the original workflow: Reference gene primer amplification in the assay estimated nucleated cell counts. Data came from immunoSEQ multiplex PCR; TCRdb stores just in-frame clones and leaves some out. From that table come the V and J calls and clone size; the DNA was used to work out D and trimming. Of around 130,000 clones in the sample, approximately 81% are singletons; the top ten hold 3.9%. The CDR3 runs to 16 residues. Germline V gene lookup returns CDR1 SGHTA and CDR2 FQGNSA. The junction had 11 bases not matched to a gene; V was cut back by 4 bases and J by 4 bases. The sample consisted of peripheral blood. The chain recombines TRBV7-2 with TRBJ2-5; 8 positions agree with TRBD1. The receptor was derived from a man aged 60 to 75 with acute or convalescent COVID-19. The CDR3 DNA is TGTGCCAGCAGCTCCAGGACAGGGATTGAAGGAGAGACCCAGTACTTC. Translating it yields CASSSRTGIEGETQYF. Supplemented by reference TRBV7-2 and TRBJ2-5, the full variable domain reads GAGVSQSPSNKVTEKGKDVELRCDPISGHTALYWYRQSLGQGLEFLIYFQGNSAPDKSGLPSDRFSAERTGGSVSTLTIQRTQQEDSAVYLCASSSRTGIEGETQYFGPGTRLLVL.